Listed below are T cell receptor beta chains from one sample, sequenced in a study of T cell changes during pregnancy in multiple sclerosis. This table comes from immunoSEQ multiplex PCR, and its TCRdb copy is limited to in-frame clones, with some not included. The top ten hold approximately 0.82% of the sample, which has 17,000 or so clones, 95% to 97% seen once. The specimen was peripheral blood, collected in the third trimester of pregnancy. These receptors were collected from a female donor with multiple sclerosis, enrolled in a pregnancy study. Each CDR3 is given with its conserved first and last residue. Each record gives: J gene, D gene, V gene, CDR3 DNA, CDR3 protein. A D gene is named only where the DNA matches it firmly.

>TRBJ1-2|NA|TRBV27
TGTGCCAGCAGTTTAGGCGGCCGGGGTGTCTATGGCTACACCTTC
CASSLGGRGVYGYTF
>TRBJ1-3|NA|TRBV12-5
TGTGCTAGTGGTTTGGACCAGGGCCCCTCTGGAAACACCATATATTTT
CASGLDQGPSGNTIYF
>TRBJ1-1|NA|TRBV29-1
TGCAGCGTTGACAGGGGCCCTATGAACACTGAAGCTTTCTTT
CSVDRGPMNTEAFF
>TRBJ2-7|TRBD1|TRBV27
TGTGCCAGCAGTTCCGGGACAGGGCCAACCTACGAGCAGTACTTC
CASSSGTGPTYEQYF
>TRBJ1-5|TRBD1|TRBV19
TGTGCCAGTAGTACCCGGACAGGGAGGGAGCAGCCCCAGCATTTT
CASSTRTGREQPQHF
>TRBJ2-5|TRBD2|TRBV5-4
TGTGCCAGCAGCTACGGACTAGGACAAGAGACCCAGTACTTC
CASSYGLGQETQYF
>TRBJ2-1|TRBD2|TRBV4-2
TGTGCCAGCAGCCCCCCCGGAGCGGGATACAATGAGCAGTTCTTC
CASSPPGAGYNEQFF
>TRBJ1-1|NA|TRBV5-1
TGCGCCAGCAGCTTGGCCGGAGGTTCCAGCCTCACTGAAGCTTTCTTT
CASSLAGGSSLTEAFF
>TRBJ2-5|NA|TRBV7-2
TGTGCCAGCAGCTTAGTAATAGAAAAGCAAGAGACCCAGTACTTC
CASSLVIEKQETQYF
>TRBJ1-4|TRBD1|TRBV6-6
TGTGCCAGCAGCACAGACAGGGGCGAGGTATTTTTT
CASSTDRGEVFF